A single sample is the source of the 11 T cell receptor beta chains below, sequenced in a study of Graves' ophthalmopathy and Graves' hyperthyroidism. Amplification of TCR beta CDR3 regions used RNA transcripts. HTBI-primed first-round RT-PCR preceded second-round multiplex PCR. TCRdb independently ran MiXCR on the multiplex PCR reads; one entry per CDR3 protein. The data contain roughly 1.1 million distinct CDR3 sequences, 36% of them singletons. Sample: peripheral blood or thyroid tissue (not recorded which). The source of these receptors is an adult man with Graves' hyperthyroidism.

Only a few counts were recorded for this clonotype. The chain employs TRBV15 and TRBJ1-1; maybe TRBD1 (6 bases). Between the trimmed V and J ends, which lost 5 bases and 3 bases, there was a span of 16 bases. CDR1 and CDR2 from the germline V gene are LNHNV and YYDKDF (reference sequence). The CDR3 runs 15 residues. The DNA for the CDR3 is TGTGCCACCAGCGAACAGGGACTCGGAGACACTGAAGCTTTCTTT. It translates to CATSEQGLGDTEAFF.

The V and J genes are TRBV20-1 and TRBJ1-5, with D unresolved. This CDR3 comprises 8 residues. The germline CDR1 and CDR2 sequences are DFQATT and SNEGSKA (reference sequence). Trimming stripped 3 bases from V and 13 bases from J, with 4 bases between. CDR3 sequence reads: CSASQQHF. As DNA, the CDR3 is TGCAGTGCTAGTCAGCAGCATTTT.

CDR3 sequence reads: CASSTWRGQGQLMNTEAFF. CDR3 nucleotides: TGCGCCAGCAGCACCTGGCGGGGACAGGGCCAACTCATGAACACTGAAGCTTTCTTT. The chain recombines TRBV4-1 with TRBJ1-1; 9 bases line up with TRBD1. This CDR3 is 19 amino acids long. J lost 0 bases, V lost 5 bases, and 16 bases had no gene match. Germline V lookup: CDR1 MGHRA, CDR2 YSYEKL.

The CDR3 loop is CASSRVGDTLETQYF. As DNA, the CDR3 is TGCGCCAGCAGCCGTGTCGGAGATACGCTAGAGACCCAGTACTTC. The chain combines TRBV4-1 with TRBJ2-5; no reliable D call. V lost 4 bases and J lost 4, with 16 bases in between. The CDR3 contains 15 residues. CDR1 and CDR2 from the germline V gene are MGHRA and YSYEKL.

This clonotype was seen a handful of times. This rearrangement joins TRBV19 to TRBJ2-2, with TRBD1 identical over 8 bases. The CDR3 spans 18 residues. Germline CDR1 is LNHDA and CDR2 is SQIVND (reference sequence). V lost 1 base and J lost 6; bases outside the gene matches: 13. Written as DNA, the CDR3 is TGTGCCAGTAGTATAGCCCGCGGACAGGGATTGGCGGCCGGGGAGCTGTTTTTT. Its protein is CASSIARGQGLAAGELFF.

This clonotype was seen many times. The chain employs TRBV15 and TRBJ1-2, with D tentatively TRBD1 (5 bases). Germline loops: CDR1 LNHNV, CDR2 YYDKDF (reference sequence). V gave up 1 base and J gave up 4 bases, with 19 bases separating them. CDR3 size: 17 residues. In DNA, the CDR3 is TGTGCCACCAGCAGAGGGACAAGTGATGGGGAAGTCTATGGCTACACCTTC. This sequence encodes CATSRGTSDGEVYGYTF.

Ten or more counts support this clonotype. The rearrangement joins TRBV29-1 to TRBJ1-2; 7 nucleotides agree with TRBD1. CDR3 length: 14 residues. Germline values: CDR1 SQVTM, CDR2 ANQGSEA. V shed 3 bases, J shed 4 bases, and the junction held 8 bases outside the gene matches. CDR3 region: CSVEKGGAGYGYTF. Here the CDR3 DNA reads TGCAGCGTTGAGAAAGGGGGCGCCGGCTATGGCTACACCTTC.

This clonotype has just a few counts. Because it lacks the conserved phenylalanine or tryptophan at the end, this CDR3 is likely a read error. The DNA is omitted, as the CDR3 cannot be located on it reliably, and the CDR3 follows TCRdb's listing. The chain links TRBV5-8 to TRBJ1-4; the DNA was not compared with TRBD1, the D call given in the table. Germline CDR1 and CDR2: SGHTS and YDEGEE. Counting both end residues, the CDR3 totals 10 amino acids. Here the CDR3 reads CASSSLGAAS.

The rearrangement joins TRBV10-3 to TRBJ2-7; maybe TRBD2 (5 bases). The CDR3 is made up of 13 amino acids. CDR1 ENHRY and CDR2 SYGVKD come from the germline V gene. The CDR3 sequence is CARGRVGGGGTYF. The CDR3 region has the DNA TGTGCTAGAGGGCGTGTCGGAGGCGGAGGAACGTACTTC.

In its sample, this clonotype was seen many times. The chain links TRBV6-2 or TRBV6-3 to TRBJ2-7, with a tentative D call TRBD1 (6 bases). V lost 5 bases to trimming and J lost 6 bases, with 14 bases between them. The CDR3 loop spans 13 amino acids. Germline CDR1 MNHEY, CDR2 SVGEGT. The CDR3, as DNA: TGTGCCAGCAGTCAGGACACACAGGGCGAGCAGTACTTC. Translating gives CASSQDTQGEQYF.

This clonotype was seen only a few times. The chain joins TRBV7-9 to TRBJ2-7, with D perhaps TRBD2 (7 bases). Trimming took 8 bases from V and 3 from J, leaving 20 bases between them. The germline V gene encodes CDR1 SEHNR and CDR2 FQNEAQ (reference sequence). The CDR3 has 15 amino acids. DNA for the CDR3: TGTGCCAGCGTAAACGGGGGCGGGAGTTACTACGAGCAGTACTTC. Encoded protein: CASVNGGGSYYEQYF.